This T cell receptor (beta chain) is drawn from a study of tumour-infiltrating T cells in Burkitt lymphoma (dated by TCRdb to the early 2020s). Describing the broader study: TCR repertoire data were correlated with clinical outcome; productive clonality predicted overall and progression-free survival, independent of established prognosticators including age at diagnosis.

Trimming costs V 1 base and J 1 base, and their ends lie 4 bases apart. The germline V gene yields MNHNS for CDR1 and SASEGT for CDR2. Spanning cysteine to phenylalanine, the CDR3 consists of 13 amino acids. Only the CDR3 DNA is retained, 39 bases long and in frame from the first base. By how much of the sample it makes up, this clone is medium-sized (0.01 to 0.1%). Its cognate antigen has yet to be identified. No clone much larger than this one lies a single base away; base qualities are absent. To prepare the library, the immunoSEQ multiplex PCR assay was applied. Here the immuneACCESS table is served through TCRdb, limited to in-frame sequences with V and J called. Missing clones are a known gap in these copies; in checked studies unresolved V genes cover under half, and the rest lacks a known reason. Present in this sample are 10,000 or so clones, 62% of which were seen just once. More than 5% of the sample goes to the ten largest clones.

The clonotype was recovered from a human donor with diffuse large B-cell lymphoma. Recombination joined TRBV6-1 with TRBJ1-1; confidence is insufficient to name the D gene. What was sequenced was tumor tissue. The CDR3 protein sequence reads: CASSEGWNTEAFF. The nucleotides are TGTGCCAGCAGTGAAGGCTGGAACACTGAAGCTTTCTTT.